The 15 T cell receptor beta chains below come from one sample, sequenced in a study of T-cell reconstitution after alpha-beta-depleted transplantation in children. The TCRbeta library was prepared with unique molecular identifiers. TCRdb fed the PCR reads into MiXCR, producing one record per CDR3 protein. The repertoire includes 450,000 to 550,000 distinct CDR3 sequences, 10% to 12% of them detected once, and 13% to 15% sits in the top ten. The input for sequencing was PBMCs, mostly from graft donor cells, taken 180 days after TCRalphabeta/CD19-depleted stem cell transplant. These receptors were obtained from a female patient aged 2-9 years who had a stem cell transplant for aplastic anemia, so the T cells may come from the graft donor.

The sample holds many counts of this clonotype. The J gene is TRBJ2-5, the V gene TRBV20-1; maybe TRBD2 (6 bases). The germline CDR1 and CDR2 sequences are DFQATT and SNEGSKA (reference sequence). This CDR3 is 14 amino acids long. Trimming removed 0 bases at V and 4 bases at J, with 12 bases between. CDR3 region: CSARDLPAGETQYF. Written as DNA, the CDR3 is TGCAGTGCTAGAGATCTCCCAGCGGGAGAGACCCAGTACTTC.

This chain uses TRBV5-5 with TRBJ2-7; D may be TRBD2 (6 bases). This CDR3 region has 15 residues. V dropped 1 base and J dropped 3 bases, with 14 bases sitting between them. Germline CDR1 and CDR2: SGHKS and YYEKEE (reference sequence). The DNA for the CDR3 is TGTGCCAGCAGCTTGCCTTGGGCGGGGCTCTACGAGCAGTACGTC. This encodes CASSLPWAGLYEQYV.

V gene TRBV12-3 or TRBV12-4 combines with J gene TRBJ2-7; perhaps D is TRBD1 or TRBD2 (5 bases each). The CDR3 loop spans 13 amino acids. Trimming took off 3 bases at V and 6 bases at J, with 12 bases between the two ends. CDR3 sequence: CASSFGARGEQYV. The DNA for the CDR3 is TGTGCCAGCAGTTTTGGGGCTCGGGGCGAGCAGTACGTC.

V and J are TRBV25-1 and TRBJ2-5; the D gene is possibly TRBD1 (6 bases). The V gene lost 6 bases and the J gene lost 5 bases, with 34 bases spanning the gap. Germline V gives CDR1 MGHDK, CDR2 SYGVNS. The CDR3 is made up of 20 amino acids. CDR3 DNA: TGTGCCAGCAGCAGCTCCTTATACAGGGTGTCTTCCTCTTCCAGGGAGACCCAGTACTTC. Protein sequence: CASSSSLYRVSSSSRETQYF. Supplemented by reference TRBV25-1 and TRBJ2-5, the full variable domain reads EADIYQTPRYLVIGTGKKITLECSQTMGHDKMYWYQQDPGMELHLIHYSYGVNSTEKGDLSSESTVSRIRTEHFPLTLESARPSHTSQYLCASSSSLYRVSSSSRETQYFGPGTRLLVL.

The V gene is TRBV15, the J gene TRBJ2-1; D call uncertain. V lost 4 bases and J lost 0, with 10 bases in between. The CDR3 has 15 amino acids. Germline CDR1 reads LNHNV; CDR2 reads YYDKDF (reference sequence). The CDR3 DNA reads TGTGCCACCAGCATATTAACGAGCTCCTACAATGAGCAGTTCTTC. Translated, it gives CATSILTSSYNEQFF.

In its sample, this clonotype was seen a few times. The chain links TRBV6-5 to TRBJ2-5; 8 bases match TRBD2. With V trimmed by 7 bases and J by 5 bases, 12 bases remained unmatched. This CDR3 comprises 15 residues. Germline V gene lookup returns CDR1 MNHEY and CDR2 SVGAGI. The CDR3 bases are TGTGCCAGCAACTGGGACGGGAGGGCGGGCGAGACCCAGTACTTC. It specifies CASNWDGRAGETQYF.

This clonotype was recorded many times. The rearrangement uses TRBV29-1 and TRBJ1-2, with TRBD1 matching 11 bases. The germline V gene encodes CDR1 SQVTM and CDR2 ANQGSEA. Germline trimming cut 7 bases from V and 4 bases from J; bases unmatched to any gene: 5. This CDR3 is 13 amino acids long. The CDR3 DNA sequence: TGCAGCGCCCGGACAGGGGGCGCCTATGGCTACACCTTC. It is translated as CSARTGGAYGYTF.

This clonotype was seen ten or more times. The chain joins TRBV10-3 to TRBJ2-5, with D perhaps assigned TRBD1 or TRBD2 (7 bases each). Trimming took 6 bases from V and 2 from J, leaving 19 bases between them. From germline, CDR1 is ENHRY and CDR2 SYGVKD. The CDR3 length is 16 residues. The CDR3 coding sequence is TGTGCCATCAGCGAGAGACAGGGAGGGCTTCAAGAGACCCAGTACTTC. It specifies CAISERQGGLQETQYF.

The chain joins TRBV20-1 to TRBJ1-1; the D is unclear. Germline V gene data show CDR1 as DFQATT and CDR2 as SNEGSKA (reference sequence). With 3 bases removed from V and 4 bases from J, the gap between germline ends came to 12 bases. The length of the CDR3 is 13 residues. The CDR3 sequence is CSASGSVGTEAFF. CDR3 nucleotide sequence: TGCAGTGCTAGTGGCTCCGTGGGCACTGAAGCTTTCTTT.

This clonotype came up many times. CDR3 DNA: TGTGCCAGCAGTCCAGGACCATCCCCTCAGCCCCAGCATTTT. This sequence encodes CASSPGPSPQPQHF. The chain employs TRBV12-3 or TRBV12-4 and TRBJ1-5; D not certain. V was shortened by 5 bases and J by 6 bases, with 14 bases between the two germline ends. This CDR3 contains 14 residues.

This clonotype showed up many times. The rearrangement links TRBV28 to TRBJ2-7; 13 bases fit TRBD2. Germline CDR1 and CDR2: MDHEN and SYDVKM. V gave up 6 bases and J gave up 4 bases; unmatched junction bases: 6. The CDR3 covers 15 residues. The CDR3 nucleotides are TGTGCCAGCAGCCCTGGACTAGCGGGAGTATACGAGCAGTACTTC. Encoded protein: CASSPGLAGVYEQYF.

This clonotype was counted a few times. This chain joins TRBV5-5 and TRBJ2-5; 11 nucleotides line up with TRBD1. V lost 4 bases, J lost 4 bases, and 9 bases stayed unmatched. The CDR3 consists of 16 residues. Germline CDR1 is SGHKS and CDR2 is YYEKEE (reference sequence). CDR3 loop: CASSSGQGAIIETQYF. The CDR3 bases are TGTGCCAGCAGCAGCGGACAGGGGGCGATAATAGAGACCCAGTACTTC.

This clonotype has just a few counts. The chain links TRBV5-6 to TRBJ2-5, with D possibly TRBD2 on 5 matching bases. CDR3 size: 16 residues. V was pared by 2 bases and J by 6 bases, with 20 bases between. CDR1 is SGHDT and CDR2 is YYEEEE in the germline V gene. In DNA, the CDR3 is TGTGCCAGCAGCTTAGGCGGGCATGGAGTCCTGAAGACCCAGTACTTC. This translates into CASSLGGHGVLKTQYF.

Ten or more counts support this clonotype. This CDR3 is CASSFGARGLETQYF. As DNA, the CDR3 is TGTGCCAGCAGTTTCGGGGCCCGAGGGCTAGAGACCCAGTACTTC. The V gene is TRBV28, the J gene TRBJ2-5, with D perhaps given as TRBD1 or TRBD2 (5 bases each). V lost 3 bases and J 4 bases, leaving 15 bases between the germline ends. The CDR3 sequence is 15 residues long. Germline V gene data show CDR1 as MDHEN and CDR2 as SYDVKM.

This chain uses TRBV15 with TRBJ2-7; D might be TRBD1 (6 bases). Per the germline V gene, CDR1 is LNHNV and CDR2 is YYDKDF (reference sequence). The germline V and J ends were trimmed by 7 bases and 1 base, with 17 bases remaining between them. This CDR3 region has 15 residues. The CDR3 DNA sequence: TGTGCCACCATCACCTTCCTGGACAGTTCCTACGAGCAGTACTTC. As protein: CATITFLDSSYEQYF. The complete variable domain, with remaining parts taken from reference TRBV15 and TRBJ2-7, reads DAMVIQNPRYQVTQFGKPVTLSCSQTLNHNVMYWYQQKSSQAPKLLFHYYDKDFNNEADTPDNFQSRRPNTSFCFLDIRSPGLGDTAMYLCATITFLDSSYEQYFGPGTRLTVT.